A selection of T cell receptor beta chains follows, all from one sample in a study of cytomegalovirus exposure and HLA in healthy donors. The method was immunoSEQ multiplex PCR; TCRdb's version includes in-frame clones alone and lacks a portion of them. The table includes around 140,000 clones, under 90% detected once. Sequenced: PBMCs. The receptors were gathered from a male donor in good health and CMV-seronegative. Both conserved end residues are part of each CDR3.

14 TRBV6-1 CASSERGTTYEQYF
14 TRBV30 CAWSVIGFTGELFF
17 TRBV4-2 CASSQGSWAGVPYEQYF
13 TRBV19 CASSLTSLYEQYF
16 TRBV15 CATSKPLGTGNTEAFF
13 TRBV10-3 CAIRQAQTYEQYF
11 TRBV7-3 CASGVAGELFF
16 TRBV6-8 CASIPLTGGDTDTQYF
15 TRBV10-3 CAISEKLLSSYEQYF
12 TRBV28 CASTGRSYEQYF
13 TRBV2 CASSVMWNTEAFF
17 TRBV7-9 CASSLAGAGGEQETQYF
14 TRBV6-5 CASSPTGTVYEQYF
12 TRBV2 CASAYGGFGYTF
12 TRBV2 CASKQGMGEQYF
14 TRBV18 CASSPTLMNTEAFF
15 TRBV7-2 CASSLTSGQYNEQFF
12 TRBV27 CASSPSGETQYF
14 TRBV6-6 CASTLGLAATTQYF
15 TRBV7-3 CASSMGTGVQETQYF
15 TRBV18 CASSPVRTGQETQYF
13 TRBV19 CASNPGMSGELFF
14 TRBV5-6 CASSVGTAEYEQYF
14 TRBV27 CASSVQGDNSPLHF
18 TRBV2 CASSEAATRVGDKNIQYF
15 TRBV27 CASSLFAASNYGYTF
15 TRBV9 CASSVDGSSEETQYF
12 TRBV28 CASSFAGNEQYF
15 TRBV19 CASSPAPGLLNEQFF
15 TRBV7-2 CASSPWAALNTEAFF
16 TRBV19 CASSRRLAGDYNEQFF
13 TRBV9 CASSPGGADTQYF
15 TRBV5-6 CASSLASQGRHGYTF
14 TRBV7-2 CASSLYSPNEKLFF
14 TRBV27 CATGSGTVSYEQYF
14 TRBV6-6 CASSHTRRVHEQFF
10 TRBV20-1 CSANRDGYTF
13 TRBV18 CASSPPSAGELFF
13 TRBV6-5 CASSSSGANVLTF